One and the same sample provided the 29 T cell receptor beta chains below, sequenced in a study of T cell repertoires in cytomegalovirus infection. Their target antigens are unknown. TCRdb ran MiXCR on the reads and lists one entry per CDR3 protein. The table shows about 920,000 distinct CDR3 sequences, with less than 40% occurring only once. This material consisted of cultured CD8+ T cells from PBMCs, taken from culture after CMV antigen stimulation. Receptors were obtained from a human donor in good health (CMV status not recorded). Some clones in this sample may be carry-over from other donors' samples.

The chain employs TRBV9 and TRBJ2-2; tentative D call: TRBD1 (6 bases). The length of the CDR3 is 14 residues. V lost 2 bases and J 1 base, leaving 6 bases between the germline ends. Germline V gives CDR1 SGDLS, CDR2 YYNGEE. CDR3: CASSVTGNTGELFF. The CDR3 DNA sequence: TGTGCCAGCAGCGTGACAGGGAACACCGGGGAGCTGTTTTTT.

On this clonotype: Germline is not matched at one junction end, which may reflect a read error. The chain recombines TRBV4-1 with TRBJ2-1; the match to TRBD2 covers 9 bases. The CDR3 sequence is 15 residues long. Germline CDR1 and CDR2: MGHRA and YSYEKL. In nucleotides, the CDR3 is TGCGCCAGCAGCCAAGGTTTCCTAGCGGGGAATGAACAGTTCTTC. It specifies CASSQGFLAGNEQFF.

The gene calls are TRBV6-2 or TRBV6-3 and TRBJ2-7, with 13 bases aligning to TRBD2. The V gene end was trimmed by 2 bases and the J gene end by 7 bases; junction bases not matched to a gene: 14. Germline CDR1 MNHEY, CDR2 SVGEGT. The CDR3 is made up of 18 amino acids. CDR3: CASSYGGLAGTRSREQYF. The CDR3 DNA is TGTGCCAGCAGTTACGGGGGACTAGCGGGAACCCGAAGTAGAGAGCAGTACTTC.

The chain employs TRBV7-6 and TRBJ2-1; 9 nucleotides agree with TRBD2. Trimming cost V 2 bases and J 7 bases; bases outside gene matches: 12. The CDR3 totals 17 residues. The germline gives CDR1 SGHVS, CDR2 FNYEAQ. CDR3 protein: CASSLPRGSGGSNEQFF. CDR3 nucleotide sequence: TGTGCCAGCAGCTTACCTCGGGGTAGCGGGGGAAGTAATGAGCAGTTCTTC.

This clonotype was detected ten times or more. J is TRBJ2-5 and V is TRBV7-6; D possibly corresponds to TRBD2 (5 bases). This CDR3 region has 14 residues. V was cut by 5 bases and J by 7 bases, with 17 bases left in between. CDR1 and CDR2 (germline): SGHVS, FNYEAQ. CDR3 nucleotide sequence: TGTGCCAGCAGCCCCACCCGGGATCCGGGGACCCAGTACTTC. The encoded protein is CASSPTRDPGTQYF.

This clonotype was detected ten times or more. The gene calls are TRBV7-6 and TRBJ2-2; the match to TRBD1 covers 8 bases. After removal of 3 bases from V and 6 bases from J, the junction contained 6 bases not matched to a gene. CDR1 and CDR2 from the germline V gene are SGHVS and FNYEAQ. The CDR3 spans 15 residues. The CDR3 bases are TGTGCCAGCAGCTTTTATCCGACAGGGGCCGGGGAGCTGTTTTTT. Its translation: CASSFYPTGAGELFF.

The rearrangement uses TRBV9 and TRBJ1-1; no clear D gene. Germline CDR1 is SGDLS and CDR2 is YYNGEE. Trimming stripped 4 bases from V and 1 base from J, with 11 bases between. This CDR3 spans 14 amino acids. The DNA of the CDR3 is TGTGCCAGCAGCCCCCTACAACCGAACACTGAAGCTTTCTTT. Translated, it gives CASSPLQPNTEAFF.

V gene TRBV7-9 combines with J gene TRBJ2-7; 13 bases map to TRBD2. Germline V gene data show CDR1 as SEHNR and CDR2 as FQNEAQ (reference sequence). The J segment lost 6 bases and the V segment lost 5 bases, leaving 4 bases of the junction unmatched. The CDR3 has 14 amino acids. CDR3 coding DNA: TGTGCCAGCAGCCGGACTAGCGGGGGAGTCGAGCAGTACTTC. Protein: CASSRTSGGVEQYF.

V and J are TRBV4-1 and TRBJ2-1, with 11 bases matching TRBD2. CDR1 MGHRA and CDR2 YSYEKL come from the germline V gene. The CDR3 is made up of 20 amino acids. V was clipped by 0 bases and J by 0 bases; unmatched bases: 10. The CDR3 here is CASSQEMASGGPSSYNEQFF. CDR3 bases: TGCGCCAGCAGCCAAGAAATGGCTAGCGGGGGGCCAAGCTCCTACAATGAGCAGTTCTTC.

The chain employs TRBV3-1 and TRBJ2-2; TRBD1 might be the D (5 bases). Germline V gives CDR1 LGHDT, CDR2 YNNKEL (reference sequence). The CDR3 is 15 amino acids. The germline V and J ends were trimmed by 0 bases and 4 bases, with 9 bases remaining between them. The CDR3 protein is CASSQEDIPTGELFF. Here the CDR3 DNA reads TGTGCCAGCAGCCAAGAGGACATCCCCACCGGGGAGCTGTTTTTT.

This clonotype has only a few counts. The CDR3: CASTPVEGAVETQYF. The CDR3 DNA reads as TGTGCCAGCACCCCCGTGGAGGGGGCTGTGGAGACCCAGTACTTC. The rearrangement links TRBV6-1 to TRBJ2-5, with D possibly matching TRBD1 (7 bases). Germline lookup yields CDR1 MNHNS and CDR2 SASEGT. Between the trimmed V and J ends, which lost 7 bases and 5 bases, there was a span of 20 bases. The CDR3 is 15 residues long.

The chain couples TRBV19 to TRBJ2-2; no reliable D call. Germline CDR1 reads LNHDA; CDR2 reads SQIVND (reference sequence). This CDR3 is 14 amino acids long. With 2 bases removed from V and 6 bases from J, the gap between germline ends came to 10 bases. CDR3 sequence reads: CASSILGDPGELFF. CDR3 bases: TGTGCCAGTAGTATATTGGGCGACCCCGGGGAGCTGTTTTTT.

This chain links TRBV27 with TRBJ2-1; D unclear. In germline, CDR1 is MNHEY, CDR2 SMNVEV (reference sequence). This CDR3 has 16 residues. V was trimmed by 8 bases and J by 0 bases, leaving 17 bases between them. CDR3 sequence reads: CASGLNTQSSYNEQFF. The CDR3 nucleotides read TGTGCCAGCGGCCTAAATACCCAGTCCTCCTACAATGAGCAGTTCTTC.

The sample holds a few counts of this clonotype. V gene TRBV10-2 combines with J gene TRBJ2-7; the D gene could be TRBD1 or TRBD2 (5 bases each). Deletions cut 8 bases from V and 6 bases from J, with 11 bases between. The germline gives CDR1 WSHSY, CDR2 SAAADI. The CDR3 loop spans 11 amino acids. CDR3 residues: CASAGSGEQYF. The CDR3 DNA reads as TGCGCCAGCGCAGGGAGTGGCGAGCAGTACTTC.

This clonotype was seen a handful of times. Written as DNA, the CDR3 is TGTGCCAGCAGCCAAGTCGGATCTGGGGCCAACGTCCTGACTTTC. The encoded protein is CASSQVGSGANVLTF. The chain combines TRBV14 with TRBJ2-6; no clear D gene. Germline-derived CDR1 and CDR2 are SGHDN and FVKESK. Trimming pared 1 base from V and 1 base from J, leaving 5 bases between. The length of the CDR3 is 15 residues.

This clonotype came up a few times. The CDR3 nucleotides are TGTGCCAGCAGTTTGGGGGAGGGCGAGCAGTACGTC. This sequence encodes CASSLGEGEQYV. The chain combines TRBV11-2 with TRBJ2-7, with 7 positions matching TRBD2. The CDR3 has 12 amino acids. Germline lookup yields CDR1 SGHAT and CDR2 FQNNGV. V lost 6 bases to trimming and J lost 6 bases; unmatched junction nucleotides: 5.

V is TRBV6-2 or TRBV6-3 and J is TRBJ2-5; no clear D. The CDR3 totals 12 residues. Looked up from germline, CDR1 is MNHEY and CDR2 is SVGEGT. Trimming took 2 bases from V and 6 from J, leaving 7 bases between them. The CDR3 region is CASSYNGKTQYF. The CDR3 region has the DNA TGTGCCAGCAGTTACAATGGAAAGACCCAGTACTTC.

This clonotype was picked up a small number of times. CDR3 coding DNA: TGTGCCAGTACGGACCCCCTAAGCCACGAGCAGTACTTC. The encoded protein is CASTDPLSHEQYF. The gene calls are TRBV19 and TRBJ2-7; D remains unclear. The CDR3 length is 13 residues. The V gene's germline CDR1 is LNHDA and CDR2 SQIVND (reference sequence). V was shortened by 7 bases and J by 5 bases, with 15 bases between the two germline ends.

This clonotype was counted between two and nine times. The chain couples TRBV9 to TRBJ2-5; perhaps D is TRBD1 or TRBD2 (6 bases each). Trimming shortened V by 0 bases and J by 3 bases, and 18 bases separated the two germline ends. This CDR3 comprises 17 residues. Germline assignment: CDR1 SGDLS and CDR2 YYNGEE. The CDR3 DNA reads TGTGCCAGCAGCGTAGCGGGAATTGGGGGGCCGAAAGAGACCCAGTACTTC. This gives the protein CASSVAGIGGPKETQYF.

This clonotype was observed a few times. V usage is TRBV7-9 and J usage is TRBJ2-1; TRBD2 matches at 7 bases. V was pared by 8 bases and J by 6 bases, with 7 bases of the junction left unmatched. CDR1 is SEHNR, CDR2 FQNEAQ, per germline (reference sequence). This CDR3 has 13 residues. The CDR3 loop reads CASGGVWSNEQFF. CDR3 bases: TGTGCCAGCGGGGGGGTGTGGAGCAATGAGCAGTTCTTC.

This clonotype was detected only a few times. The chain joins TRBV2 to TRBJ1-5; D possibly corresponds to TRBD1 (6 bases). Trimming pared 6 bases from V and 1 base from J, leaving 10 bases between. Germline values: CDR1 SNHLY, CDR2 FYNNEI. The CDR3 contains 14 residues. This CDR3 is CASRTTGSNQPQHF. CDR3 DNA sequence: TGTGCCAGCAGGACTACAGGGAGCAATCAGCCCCAGCATTTT.

The chain uses TRBV6-5 and TRBJ1-5; possibly TRBD1 for D (5 bases). CDR3 length: 15 amino acids. The V and J ends lost 0 bases and 6 bases respectively, with 12 bases between them. The V gene's germline CDR1 is MNHEY and CDR2 SVGAGI. The CDR3 DNA follows: TGTGCCAGCAGTTACTCGCAGGGTTCGGGTCAGCCCCAGCATTTT. As protein: CASSYSQGSGQPQHF.

This clonotype has more than one count but fewer than ten. V gene TRBV27 combines with J gene TRBJ2-1, with 8 bases identical to TRBD1. The CDR3 is made up of 16 amino acids. CDR1 is MNHEY and CDR2 is SMNVEV in the germline V gene (reference sequence). J gave up 4 bases and V 5 bases, and 10 bases lay outside the gene matches. CDR3 region: CASSISGTGLYNEQFF. CDR3 nucleotides: TGTGCCAGCAGTATCTCCGGGACAGGCCTATACAATGAGCAGTTCTTC.

V gene TRBV11-2 combines with J gene TRBJ1-1; tentative D call: TRBD1 (5 bases). The germline gives CDR1 SGHAT, CDR2 FQNNGV. Trimming removed 6 bases at V and 4 bases at J, with 15 bases between. The length of the CDR3 is 14 residues. For the CDR3, the DNA is TGTGCCAGCAGACCGCATGGGACCGGCACTGAAGCTTTCTTT. Translating gives CASRPHGTGTEAFF.

The chain joins TRBV9 to TRBJ1-2; a possible D gene is TRBD1 (5 bases). The ends were cut back, 7 bases at V and 2 bases at J, with 15 bases in the middle. The CDR3 is made up of 14 amino acids. Germline CDR1 SGDLS, CDR2 YYNGEE. The CDR3 here is CASEGSGLNYGYTF. CDR3 coding DNA: TGTGCCAGCGAGGGTTCAGGGTTGAACTATGGCTACACCTTC.

To note about this clonotype: This may be a read error, as it is one base from a much larger clone. The CDR3 nucleotides read TGTGGCAGCAGCTTAATACACTCGGGGACAACCTACAATGAGCAGTTCTTC. This encodes CGSSLIHSGTTYNEQFF. The chain combines TRBV7-3 with TRBJ2-1; a weak D match, TRBD1 (6 bases). This CDR3 has 17 amino acids. The germline CDR1 and CDR2 sequences are SGHTA and FQGTGA.

The V call is TRBV7-9, the J call TRBJ2-7, with 12 bases fitting TRBD1. The junction had 6 bases not matched to a gene; V was cut back by 5 bases and J by 7 bases. The CDR3 extends over 14 amino acids. Germline V CDR1 and CDR2: SEHNR, FQNEAQ (reference sequence). The CDR3 reads CASSRRDRGQEQYF. The CDR3 coding sequence is TGTGCCAGCAGCCGCCGGGACAGGGGGCAAGAGCAGTACTTC.

This clonotype was found a few times. The V and J genes are TRBV5-1 and TRBJ1-2; TRBD1 matches 7 bases. This CDR3 region has 16 residues. After removal of 1 base from V and 5 bases from J, the junction contained 11 bases not matched to a gene. Looked up from germline, CDR1 is SGHRS and CDR2 is YFSETQ. The chain's CDR3 is CASSLYGRDSIYGYTF. CDR3 DNA: TGCGCCAGCAGCTTGTATGGTCGGGACAGCATTTATGGCTACACCTTC.

The rearrangement links TRBV4-1 to TRBJ2-1; 10 bases map to TRBD1. V shed 3 bases and J 1 base; nucleotides not matched to a gene: 3. The CDR3 consists of 16 residues. In germline, CDR1 is MGHRA, CDR2 YSYEKL. The CDR3 region has the DNA TGCGCCAGCAGCCACTCGGACAGGGGGTCCTACAATGAGCAGTTCTTC. This encodes CASSHSDRGSYNEQFF.